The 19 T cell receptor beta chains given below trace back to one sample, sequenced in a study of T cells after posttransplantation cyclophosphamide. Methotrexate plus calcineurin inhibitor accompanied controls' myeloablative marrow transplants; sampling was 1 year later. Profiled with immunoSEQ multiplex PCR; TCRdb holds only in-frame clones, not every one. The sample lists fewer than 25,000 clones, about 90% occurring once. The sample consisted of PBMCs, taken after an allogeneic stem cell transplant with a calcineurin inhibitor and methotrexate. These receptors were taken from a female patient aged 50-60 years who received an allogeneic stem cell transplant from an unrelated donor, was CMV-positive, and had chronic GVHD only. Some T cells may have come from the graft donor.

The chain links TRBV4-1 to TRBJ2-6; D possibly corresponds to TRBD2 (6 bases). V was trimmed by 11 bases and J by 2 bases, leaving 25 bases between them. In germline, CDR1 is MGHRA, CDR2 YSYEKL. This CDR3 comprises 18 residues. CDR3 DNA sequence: TGCGCCGGACCTGGGTTTTATCGGGAGTTTCCTGGGGCCAACGTCCTGACTTTC. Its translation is CAGPGFYREFPGANVLTF.

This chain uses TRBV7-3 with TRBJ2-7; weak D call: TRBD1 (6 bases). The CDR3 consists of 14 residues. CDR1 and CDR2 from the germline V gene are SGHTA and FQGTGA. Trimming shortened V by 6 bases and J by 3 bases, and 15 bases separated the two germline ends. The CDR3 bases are TGTGCCAGCAGTCCTAACCGGGACAACTACGAGCAGTACTTC. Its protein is CASSPNRDNYEQYF.

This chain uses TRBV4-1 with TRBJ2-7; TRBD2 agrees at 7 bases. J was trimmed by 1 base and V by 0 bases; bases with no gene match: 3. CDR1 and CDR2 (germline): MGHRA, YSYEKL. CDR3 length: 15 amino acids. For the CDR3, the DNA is TGCGCCAGCAGCCAAGATTTGGGGGGGTCCTACGAGCAGTACTTC. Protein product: CASSQDLGGSYEQYF.

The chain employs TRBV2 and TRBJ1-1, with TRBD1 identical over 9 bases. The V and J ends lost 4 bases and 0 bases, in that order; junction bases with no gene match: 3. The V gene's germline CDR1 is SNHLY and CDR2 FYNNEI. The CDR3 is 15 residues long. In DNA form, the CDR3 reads TGTGCCAGCAGTGCGGGACAGGGCATGAACACTGAAGCTTTCTTT. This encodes CASSAGQGMNTEAFF.

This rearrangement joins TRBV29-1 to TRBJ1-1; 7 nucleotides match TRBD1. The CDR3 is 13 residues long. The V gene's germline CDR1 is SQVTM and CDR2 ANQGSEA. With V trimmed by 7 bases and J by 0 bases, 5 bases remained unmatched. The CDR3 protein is CSAGTAVNTEAFF. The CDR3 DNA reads TGCAGCGCTGGGACAGCGGTGAACACTGAAGCTTTCTTT.

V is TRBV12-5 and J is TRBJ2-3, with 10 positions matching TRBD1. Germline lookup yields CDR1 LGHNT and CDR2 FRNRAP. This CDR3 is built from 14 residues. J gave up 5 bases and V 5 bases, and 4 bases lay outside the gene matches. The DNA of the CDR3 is TGTGCTAGTGGTATGGGACAGGGGCAAGATACGCAGTATTTT. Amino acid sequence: CASGMGQGQDTQYF.

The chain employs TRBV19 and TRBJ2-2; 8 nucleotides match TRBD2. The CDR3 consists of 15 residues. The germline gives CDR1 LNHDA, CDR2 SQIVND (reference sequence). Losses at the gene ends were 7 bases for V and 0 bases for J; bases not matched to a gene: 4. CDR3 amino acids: CASMAGGSNTGELFF. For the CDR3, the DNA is TGTGCCAGTATGGCGGGGGGCTCGAACACCGGGGAGCTGTTTTTT.

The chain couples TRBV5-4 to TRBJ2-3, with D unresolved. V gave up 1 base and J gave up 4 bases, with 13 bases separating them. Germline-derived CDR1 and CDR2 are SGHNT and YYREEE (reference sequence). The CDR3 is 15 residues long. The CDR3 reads CASSLRGLSPDTQYF. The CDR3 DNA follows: TGTGCCAGCAGCTTGAGAGGTCTTAGCCCAGATACGCAGTATTTT.

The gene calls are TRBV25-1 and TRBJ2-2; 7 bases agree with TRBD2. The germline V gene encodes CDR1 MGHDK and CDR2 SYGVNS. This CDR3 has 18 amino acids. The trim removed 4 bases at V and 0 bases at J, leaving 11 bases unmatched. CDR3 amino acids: CASSAPGHGTTNTGELFF. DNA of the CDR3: TGTGCCAGCAGTGCCCCTGGCCACGGGACTACGAACACCGGGGAGCTGTTTTTT.

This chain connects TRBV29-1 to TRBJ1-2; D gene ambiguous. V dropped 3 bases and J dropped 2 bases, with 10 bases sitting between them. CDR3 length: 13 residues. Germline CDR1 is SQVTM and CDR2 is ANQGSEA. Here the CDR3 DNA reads TGCAGCGTTGAGGGCAGAGGGAACTATGGCTACACCTTC. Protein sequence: CSVEGRGNYGYTF.

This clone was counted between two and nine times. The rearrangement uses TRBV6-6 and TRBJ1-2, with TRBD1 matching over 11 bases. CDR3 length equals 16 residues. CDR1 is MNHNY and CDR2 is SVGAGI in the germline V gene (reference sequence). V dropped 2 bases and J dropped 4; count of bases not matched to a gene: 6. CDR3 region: CASSYGRDRGFYGYTF. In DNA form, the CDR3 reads TGTGCCAGCAGTTACGGTCGGGACAGGGGGTTCTATGGCTACACCTTC.

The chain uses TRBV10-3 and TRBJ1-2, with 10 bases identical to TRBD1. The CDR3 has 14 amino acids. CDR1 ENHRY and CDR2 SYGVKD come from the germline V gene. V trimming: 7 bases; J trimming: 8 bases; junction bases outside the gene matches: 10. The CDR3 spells CAINPGQGTYGYTF. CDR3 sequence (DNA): TGTGCCATCAATCCGGGACAGGGGACTTACGGCTACACCTTC.

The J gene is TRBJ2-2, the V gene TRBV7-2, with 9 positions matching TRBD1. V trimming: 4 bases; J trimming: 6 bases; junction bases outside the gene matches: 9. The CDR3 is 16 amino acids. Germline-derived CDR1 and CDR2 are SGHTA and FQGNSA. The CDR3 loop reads CASSWSGQGGAGELFF. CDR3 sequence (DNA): TGTGCCAGCAGCTGGTCGGGACAGGGAGGGGCCGGGGAGCTGTTTTTT.

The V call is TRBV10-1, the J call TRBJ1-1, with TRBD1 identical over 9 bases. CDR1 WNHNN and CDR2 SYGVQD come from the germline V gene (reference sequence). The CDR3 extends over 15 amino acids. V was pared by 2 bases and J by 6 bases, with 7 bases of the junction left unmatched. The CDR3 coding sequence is TGCGCCAGCAGTGAGCGCGCGGACAGGGGCGCTGAAGCTTTCTTT. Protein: CASSERADRGAEAFF.

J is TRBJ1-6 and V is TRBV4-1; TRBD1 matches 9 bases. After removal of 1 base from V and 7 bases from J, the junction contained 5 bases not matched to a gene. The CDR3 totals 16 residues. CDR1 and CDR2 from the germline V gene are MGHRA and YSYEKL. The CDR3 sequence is CASSQVWTGANSPLHF. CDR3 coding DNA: TGCGCCAGCAGCCAAGTCTGGACAGGGGCAAATTCACCCCTCCACTTT.

CDR3 nucleotides: TGTGCCAGCAGCTTATGGGACAGCGCTAATACGCAGTATTTT. Translating it yields CASSLWDSANTQYF. V usage is TRBV7-2 and J usage is TRBJ2-3; 7 nucleotides line up with TRBD1. V trimming: 2 bases; J trimming: 7 bases; junction bases outside the gene matches: 6. The CDR3 has 14 amino acids. The germline gives CDR1 SGHTA, CDR2 FQGNSA.

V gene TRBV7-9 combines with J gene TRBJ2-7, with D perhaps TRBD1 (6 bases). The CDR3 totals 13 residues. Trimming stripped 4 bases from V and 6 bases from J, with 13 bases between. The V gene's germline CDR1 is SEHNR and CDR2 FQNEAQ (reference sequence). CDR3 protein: CASSSPARGEQYF. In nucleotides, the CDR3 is TGTGCCAGCAGCTCCCCAGCCAGGGGCGAGCAGTACTTC.

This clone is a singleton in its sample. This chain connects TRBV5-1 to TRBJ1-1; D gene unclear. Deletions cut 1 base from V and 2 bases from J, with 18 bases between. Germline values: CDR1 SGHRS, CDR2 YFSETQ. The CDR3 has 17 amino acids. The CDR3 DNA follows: TGCGCCAGCAGCTTGCGAGGGAACTGGCCAACCAACACTGAAGCTTTCTTT. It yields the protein CASSLRGNWPTNTEAFF.

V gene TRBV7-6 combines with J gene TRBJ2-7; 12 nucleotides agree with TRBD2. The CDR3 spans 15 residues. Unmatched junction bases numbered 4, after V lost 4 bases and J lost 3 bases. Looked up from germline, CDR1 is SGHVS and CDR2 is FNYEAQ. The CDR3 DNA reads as TGTGCCAGCAGCTACCGGACTAGCGGGAACTACGAGCAGTACTTC. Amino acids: CASSYRTSGNYEQYF.